This T cell receptor (beta chain) was documented in a study of blood T cell repertoires in COVID-19. Study in general: In each case, the material was cDNA or gDNA derived from T cells, B-cell-depleted T cells, or PBMCs.

This clone occurred a few times. TCRdb's copy holds only in-frame clones and misses some; the assay was immunoSEQ multiplex PCR. The sample shows 180,000 or so clones, about four fifths of them seen only once. The clonotype was recovered from a man aged 45-65 years who had recovered from COVID-19. The sequenced sample consisted of PBMCs or T cells enriched from blood (not recorded which).

The chain's CDR3 is CASSLGTGRGEQYF. The CDR3 DNA follows: TGTGCCAGCAGCTTAGGAACAGGGAGGGGAGAGCAGTACTTC. The J gene is TRBJ2-7, the V gene TRBV7-9, with D possibly TRBD2 on 7 matching bases. Germline V gene data show CDR1 as SEHNR and CDR2 as FQNEAQ (reference sequence). The CDR3 is 14 residues long. V lost 1 base and J 7 bases, leaving 14 bases between the germline ends.